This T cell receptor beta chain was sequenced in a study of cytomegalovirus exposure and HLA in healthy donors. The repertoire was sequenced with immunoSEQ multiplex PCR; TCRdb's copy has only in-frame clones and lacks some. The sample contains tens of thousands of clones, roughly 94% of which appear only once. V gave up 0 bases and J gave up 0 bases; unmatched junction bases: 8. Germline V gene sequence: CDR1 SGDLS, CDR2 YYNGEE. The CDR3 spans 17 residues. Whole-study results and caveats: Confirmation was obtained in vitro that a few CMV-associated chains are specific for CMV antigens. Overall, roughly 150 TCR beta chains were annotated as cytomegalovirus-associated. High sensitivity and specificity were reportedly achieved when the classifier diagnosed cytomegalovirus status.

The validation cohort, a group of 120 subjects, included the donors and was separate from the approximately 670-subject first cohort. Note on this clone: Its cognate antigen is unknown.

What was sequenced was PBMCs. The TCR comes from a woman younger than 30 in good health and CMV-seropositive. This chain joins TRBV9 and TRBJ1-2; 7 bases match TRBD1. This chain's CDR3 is CASSVAPGDSTNYGYTF. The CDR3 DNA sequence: TGTGCCAGCAGCGTAGCCCCAGGGGACAGCACTAACTATGGCTACACCTTC.